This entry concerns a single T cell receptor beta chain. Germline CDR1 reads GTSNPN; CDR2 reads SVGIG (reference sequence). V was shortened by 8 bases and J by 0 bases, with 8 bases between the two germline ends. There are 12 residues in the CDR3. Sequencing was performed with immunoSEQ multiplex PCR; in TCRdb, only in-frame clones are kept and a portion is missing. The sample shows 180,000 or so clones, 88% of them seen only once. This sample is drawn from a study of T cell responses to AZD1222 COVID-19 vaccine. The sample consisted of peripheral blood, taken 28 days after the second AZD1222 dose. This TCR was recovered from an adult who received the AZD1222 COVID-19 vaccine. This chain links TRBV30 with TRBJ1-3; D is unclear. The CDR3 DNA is TGTGCCGGCCTGGGCTCTGGAAACACCATATATTTT. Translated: CAGLGSGNTIYF. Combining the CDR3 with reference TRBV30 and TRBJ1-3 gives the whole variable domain SQTIHQWPATLVQPVGSPLSLECTVEGTSNPNLYWYRQAAGRGLQLLFYSVGIGQISSEVPQNLSASRPQDRQFILSSKKLLLSDSGFYLCAGLGSGNTIYFGEGSWLTVV.